This T cell receptor beta chain was documented in a study of blood T cell repertoires in COVID-19. Across the study: Italy, Spain and the United States were the sources of the convalescent and acute COVID-19 samples. In each case, the material was cDNA or gDNA derived from T cells, B-cell-depleted T cells, or PBMCs.

Losses at the gene ends were 4 bases for V and 6 bases for J; bases not matched to a gene: 3. Germline V gene lookup returns CDR1 SEHNR and CDR2 FQNEAQ (reference sequence). The CDR3 has 15 amino acids. As processed by the authors: Reference gene primer amplification yielded estimated nucleated cell counts. TCRdb's table, derived via immunoSEQ multiplex PCR, lists solely in-frame clones and lacks some. V and J calls and clone size come straight from that table; D and trimming were deduced from the DNA. In the table there are 85,000 to 100,000 clones, less than 90% of which are singletons. The rearrangement uses TRBV7-9 and TRBJ1-6; TRBD1 aligns across 10 bases. Sequences were obtained from peripheral blood. The TCR originated in a man between 60 and 75 years old with acute or convalescent COVID-19. CDR3 protein: CASSSGQGLNSPLHF. In DNA, the CDR3 is TGTGCCAGCAGCTCGGGACAGGGGCTTAATTCACCCCTCCACTTT. The full variable domain, its missing parts supplied by reference TRBV7-9 and TRBJ1-6, is DTGVSQNPRHKITKRGQNVTFRCDPISEHNRLYWYRQTLGQGPEFLTYFQNEAQLEKSRLLSDRFSAERPKGSFSTLEIQRTEQGDSAMYLCASSSGQGLNSPLHFGNGTRLTVT.